One and the same sample provided the 17 T cell receptor beta chains below, sequenced in a study of T cell repertoires in cytomegalovirus infection. TCRdb reprocessed the reads with MiXCR, giving one entry per CDR3 protein. The sample consists of some 900,000 distinct CDR3 sequences, 30% to 35% of them appearing once. Their target antigens are unknown. The sequenced sample was cultured CD8+ T cells from PBMCs, obtained from culture after CMV antigen stimulation. Receptor source: a human donor in good health (CMV status not recorded). Some clones in this sample may be carry-over from other donors' samples.

Ten or more counts support this clonotype. This chain uses TRBV12-3 or TRBV12-4 with TRBJ1-4; D is unresolved. CDR3 length: 13 residues. Trimming took 3 bases from V and 8 from J, leaving 10 bases between them. CDR3 sequence: CASSFPGGEKLFF. The CDR3 nucleotides read TGTGCCAGCAGTTTTCCGGGAGGGGAAAAACTGTTTTTT.

This clonotype was counted a few times. The chain recombines TRBV4-1 with TRBJ2-3; 8 nucleotides align to TRBD2. Trimming cost V 1 base and J 4 bases; bases outside gene matches: 7. This CDR3 spans 16 amino acids. Per the germline V gene, CDR1 is MGHRA and CDR2 is YSYEKL. CDR3: CASSQVDGGASDTQYF. CDR3 DNA: TGCGCCAGCAGCCAAGTTGACGGGGGGGCTTCAGATACGCAGTATTTT.

This chain connects TRBV5-6 to TRBJ2-1; TRBD2 matches at 8 bases. The V gene's germline CDR1 is SGHDT and CDR2 YYEEEE. Unmatched junction bases numbered 9, after V lost 4 bases and J lost 0 bases. There are 17 residues in the CDR3. For the CDR3, the DNA is TGTGCCAGCAGCCGAACGGGGGGGATCATCTCCTACAATGAGCAGTTCTTC. The encoded protein is CASSRTGGIISYNEQFF. The variable domain in full, completed from reference TRBV5-6 and TRBJ2-1, reads DAGVTQSPTHLIKTRGQQVTLRCSPKSGHDTVSWYQQALGQGPQFIFQYYEEEERQRGNFPDRFSGHQFPNYSSELNVNALLLGDSALYLCASSRTGGIISYNEQFFGPGTRLTVL.

This clonotype was counted at least ten times. V and J are TRBV5-4 and TRBJ1-2; no clear D gene. V was trimmed by 4 bases and J by 1 base, leaving 14 bases between them. Germline V gene lookup returns CDR1 SGHNT and CDR2 YYREEE (reference sequence). The CDR3 contains 15 residues. DNA of the CDR3: TGTGCCAGCAGCGACGTGCAGTTAATTAACTATGGCTACACCTTC. Protein sequence: CASSDVQLINYGYTF.

In this sample, this clonotype turned up a few times. This rearrangement joins TRBV10-3 to TRBJ2-7; 9 nucleotides agree with TRBD2. This CDR3 is built from 15 residues. CDR1 and CDR2 from the germline V gene are ENHRY and SYGVKD. V lost 0 bases and J lost 3; bases outside the gene matches: 3. The CDR3, as DNA: TGTGCCATCAGTGAGTCAAGCGGGGGGAACTACGAGCAGTACTTC. Protein sequence: CAISESSGGNYEQYF.

This clonotype was detected many times. The chain is built from TRBV7-6 and TRBJ2-3; 10 positions match TRBD2. Germline lookup yields CDR1 SGHVS and CDR2 FNYEAQ. The J segment lost 3 bases and the V segment lost 3 bases, leaving 9 bases of the junction unmatched. The CDR3 runs to 17 residues. CDR3 sequence: CASSLKGLAGVTDTQYF. CDR3 nucleotides: TGTGCCAGCAGCTTGAAGGGGCTAGCGGGGGTGACAGATACGCAGTATTTT.

The chain carries TRBV9 and TRBJ2-1, with D possibly being TRBD2 (6 bases). The CDR3 has 14 residues. V shed 0 bases and J shed 5 bases, with 9 bases lying between them. CDR1 is SGDLS and CDR2 is YYNGEE in the germline V gene. The CDR3 nucleotides read TGTGCCAGCAGCGTAGGGGGGGTGGACAATGAGCAGTTCTTC. This gives the protein CASSVGGVDNEQFF.

This clonotype appeared many times. This chain connects TRBV2 to TRBJ2-1; 7 nucleotides match TRBD2. V was pared by 7 bases and J by 9 bases, with 9 bases of the junction left unmatched. CDR1 SNHLY and CDR2 FYNNEI come from the germline V gene. The CDR3 runs to 13 residues. In nucleotides, the CDR3 is TGTGCCAGCACCCAGCGGGGATTGGGTGAGCAGTTCTTC. Its translation is CASTQRGLGEQFF. Variable domain in full (rest from reference TRBV2 and TRBJ2-1): EPEVTQTPSHQVTQMGQEVILRCVPISNHLYFYWYRQILGQKVEFLVSFYNNEISEKSEIFDDQFSVERPDGSNFTLKIRSTKLEDSAMYFCASTQRGLGEQFFGPGTRLTVL.

The genes are TRBV4-1 and TRBJ2-3; 7 bases match TRBD1. This CDR3 has 16 residues. Germline V gene sequence: CDR1 MGHRA, CDR2 YSYEKL. With V trimmed by 5 bases and J by 0 bases, 8 bases remained unmatched. CDR3 bases: TGCGCCAGCAGCACTACCGAGGGGGCCAGCACAGATACGCAGTATTTT. It translates to CASSTTEGASTDTQYF.

This clonotype has a handful of counts. The chain is built from TRBV2 and TRBJ2-7, with D unresolved. CDR1 SNHLY and CDR2 FYNNEI come from the germline V gene. There are 13 residues in the CDR3. V dropped 6 bases and J dropped 4 bases, with 13 bases sitting between them. CDR3 sequence reads: CASRLDIRYEQYF. As DNA, the CDR3 is TGTGCCAGCAGATTAGATATCAGATACGAGCAGTACTTC.

This chain links TRBV6-5 with TRBJ1-2; 9 bases are shared with TRBD1. Trimming took 2 bases from V and 10 from J; bases not matched to a gene: 5. Germline V gene data show CDR1 as MNHEY and CDR2 as SVGAGI. The CDR3 is 13 residues long. CDR3 nucleotides: TGTGCCAGCAGTTACGACAGGGGGGAATACTACACCTTC. Protein product: CASSYDRGEYYTF.

This clonotype has only one observation. Just one base apart from a much larger clone, this may be a read error. This sequence joins TRBV7-2 and TRBJ1-6, with 11 nucleotides matching TRBD1. Per the germline V gene, CDR1 is SGHTA and CDR2 is FQGNSA. The CDR3 runs 18 residues. CDR3 coding DNA: TGTGCCAGCAGCTTAGCACGGACAGGGGGCCCCGCAAATTCACCCCTCCGCTTT. Translating it yields CASSLARTGGPANSPLRF. Together with reference TRBV7-2 and TRBJ1-6, the CDR3 gives the full variable domain: GAGVSQSPSNKVTEKGKDVELRCDPISGHTALYWYRQSLGQGLEFLIYFQGNSAPDKSGLPSDRFSAERTGGSVSTLTIQRTQQEDSAVYLCASSLARTGGPANSPLRFGNGTRLTVT.

The V gene is TRBV6-5, the J gene TRBJ2-7, with unresolved D. This CDR3 is 11 amino acids long. V lost 2 bases and J lost 6, with 5 bases in between. The V gene's germline CDR1 is MNHEY and CDR2 SVGAGI. CDR3: CASSYNGEQYV. In nucleotides, the CDR3 is TGTGCCAGCAGTTACAATGGCGAGCAGTACGTC.

This clonotype came up a few times. The chain is built from TRBV13 and TRBJ1-1; 8 bases fit TRBD1. CDR1 is PRHDT, CDR2 FYEKMQ, per germline (reference sequence). The trim removed 3 bases at V and 3 bases at J, leaving 6 bases unmatched. This CDR3 region has 15 residues. The CDR3 bases are TGTGCCAGCAGCTTGGACAGGGTAGGGGACACTGAAGCTTTCTTT. It specifies CASSLDRVGDTEAFF.

This clonotype was seen at least ten times. The V and J genes are TRBV7-6 and TRBJ2-2, with TRBD1 identical over 9 bases. The CDR3 covers 17 residues. The V and J ends lost 3 bases and 0 bases, in that order; junction bases with no gene match: 5. Germline V gene data show CDR1 as SGHVS and CDR2 as FNYEAQ. CDR3 DNA sequence: TGTGCCAGCAGCTTTGGGAGACAGGGGGCGAACACCGGGGAGCTGTTTTTT. Protein sequence: CASSFGRQGANTGELFF.

There are a few counts of this clonotype. This sequence joins TRBV9 and TRBJ1-2, with TRBD1 matching over 8 bases. This CDR3 is built from 14 residues. Trimming at V came to 4 bases and at J to 4 bases, leaving 6 bases not matched to a gene. Per germline, CDR1 SGDLS and CDR2 YYNGEE. CDR3 DNA: TGTGCCAGCAGCCCGGGGGACAGGCCCTATGGCTACACCTTC. It encodes CASSPGDRPYGYTF.

This clonotype was observed a few times. The chain couples TRBV6-2 or TRBV6-3 to TRBJ2-1; D call uncertain. The CDR3 extends over 16 amino acids. Trimming left V 0 bases short and J 1 base short, with 10 bases between. Germline CDR1 MNHEY, CDR2 SVGEGT. The CDR3 region has the DNA TGTGCCAGCAGTTACTCTGGGGTGCGTTCCTACAATGAGCAGTTCTTC. It codes for CASSYSGVRSYNEQFF.